This TCR beta chain came from a study of cytomegalovirus exposure and HLA in healthy donors. This clone was seen only a few times. The antigen is unknown. The same CDR3 arises from other DNA sequences in this sample as well. Study observations and caveats: Later on, an analysis tied about 17,000 TCR beta sequences to HLA alleles at 0.05 false discovery rate.

PCR primers comprised 60 Vbeta and 13 Jbeta primers. Authors' analysis steps: An analysis that came later counted roughly 87 million unique TCR beta chains, 10 million to 11 million shared. The method was immunoSEQ multiplex PCR; TCRdb's version includes in-frame clones alone and lacks a portion of them. The D gene and trimming were derived from the DNA, and the V and J assignments and clone size from that table. The profile covers about 160,000 clones, with about 85% appearing a single time and 1.5% to 2.5% taken by the ten largest. The sequenced sample consisted of PBMCs. The sequence was obtained from a man younger than 35 in good health and CMV-seronegative.

CDR3 sequence (DNA): TGCGCCAGCAGCTCTGGACAGGGTAATGAAAAACTGTTTTTT. It yields the protein CASSSGQGNEKLFF. The rearrangement links TRBV5-1 to TRBJ1-4; 8 nucleotides align to TRBD1. Germline V gives CDR1 SGHRS, CDR2 YFSETQ. Unmatched junction bases numbered 2, after V lost 3 bases and J lost 4 bases. The CDR3 runs 14 residues. Combining the CDR3 with reference TRBV5-1 and TRBJ1-4 gives the whole variable domain KAGVTQTPRYLIKTRGQQVTLSCSPISGHRSVSWYQQTPGQGLQFLFEYFSETQRNKGNFPGRFSGRQFSNSRSEMNVSTLELGDSALYLCASSSGQGNEKLFFGSGTQLSVL.